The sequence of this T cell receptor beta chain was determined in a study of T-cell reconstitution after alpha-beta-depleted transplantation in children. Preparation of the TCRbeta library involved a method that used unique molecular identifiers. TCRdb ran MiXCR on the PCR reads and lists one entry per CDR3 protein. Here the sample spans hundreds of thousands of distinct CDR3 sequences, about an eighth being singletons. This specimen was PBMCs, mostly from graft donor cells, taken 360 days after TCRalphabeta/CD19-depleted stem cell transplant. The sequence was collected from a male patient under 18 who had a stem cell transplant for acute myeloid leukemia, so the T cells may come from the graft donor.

The CDR3 DNA reads TGTGCCAGCAGCGCTCTCACGGGTGAAGCTTTCTTT. Translation gives CASSALTGEAFF. The J gene is TRBJ1-1, the V gene TRBV9; D not certain. Trimming removed 3 bases from V and 7 bases from J, with 10 bases in between. This CDR3 spans 12 amino acids. Germline V gene sequence: CDR1 SGDLS, CDR2 YYNGEE.